The 18 T cell receptor beta chains below come from one sample, sequenced in a study of blood T cell repertoires in COVID-19. Using immunoSEQ multiplex PCR, the repertoire was profiled, and TCRdb retains in-frame clones only, with some absent. The repertoire holds over 150,000 clones, with more than 70% as singletons. The sequenced material came from peripheral blood. The receptor source for this set is a woman aged 70-85 years who had recovered from COVID-19.

V and J are TRBV4-2 and TRBJ1-5; 9 positions match TRBD1. J lost 0 bases, V lost 4 bases, and 1 base had no gene match. CDR1 and CDR2 (germline): LGHNA, YNFKEQ. This CDR3 region has 15 residues. Here the CDR3 reads CASSPDRGSNQPQHF. The CDR3 region has the DNA TGTGCCAGCAGCCCGGACAGGGGTAGCAATCAGCCCCAGCATTTT.

The chain recombines TRBV18 with TRBJ2-7, with D perhaps TRBD2 (6 bases). Trimming left V 3 bases short and J 4 bases short, with 16 bases between. There are 15 residues in the CDR3. Germline assignment: CDR1 KGHSH and CDR2 LQKENI. Written as DNA, the CDR3 is TGTGCCAGCTCACCCCAGGCGGGGTCTGGTTACGAGCAGTACTTC. This encodes CASSPQAGSGYEQYF.

The V and J genes are TRBV5-1 and TRBJ2-7, with a tentative D call TRBD2 (6 bases). This CDR3 is built from 12 residues. From germline, CDR1 is SGHRS and CDR2 YFSETQ. V shed 5 bases and J shed 3 bases, with 9 bases lying between them. CDR3 sequence (DNA): TGCGCCAGCAGTCCGCGGGGCTACGAGCAGTACTTC. It specifies CASSPRGYEQYF. Full variable domain (missing parts from reference TRBV5-1 and TRBJ2-7): KAGVTQTPRYLIKTRGQQVTLSCSPISGHRSVSWYQQTPGQGLQFLFEYFSETQRNKGNFPGRFSGRQFSNSRSEMNVSTLELGDSALYLCASSPRGYEQYFGPGTRLTVT.

The chain joins TRBV18 to TRBJ2-7; tentatively, D is TRBD1 (6 bases). CDR3 size: 15 residues. The germline V and J ends were trimmed by 2 bases and 5 bases, with 16 bases remaining between them. Germline-derived CDR1 and CDR2 are KGHSH and LQKENI. As DNA, the CDR3 is TGTGCCAGCTCACCAAGGGGAGCAGGGGCCGACGAGCAGTACTTC. Amino acids: CASSPRGAGADEQYF.

V usage is TRBV12-3 or TRBV12-4 and J usage is TRBJ1-1, with TRBD1 identical over 8 bases. The CDR3 extends over 13 amino acids. V lost 6 bases and J lost 8; bases outside the gene matches: 8. CDR3 region: CASSRRTGGEAFF. As DNA, the CDR3 is TGTGCCAGCAGCCGCCGTACAGGGGGGGAAGCTTTCTTT.

This clone was recorded only once. This rearrangement joins TRBV10-3 to TRBJ2-7; the D gene is possibly TRBD2 (6 bases). V was cut by 11 bases and J by 5 bases, with 19 bases left in between. Germline lookup yields CDR1 ENHRY and CDR2 SYGVKD. This CDR3 region has 13 residues. This CDR3 reads CAALGAGIHEQYF. The CDR3 coding sequence is TGTGCCGCCCTAGGTGCGGGGATCCACGAGCAGTACTTC.

This clone was counted once. J is TRBJ2-7 and V is TRBV5-4; 11 bases are a match to TRBD2. CDR1 is SGHNT, CDR2 YYREEE, per germline (reference sequence). Trimming removed 4 bases from V and 0 bases from J; junction bases left unmatched: 3. The CDR3 consists of 15 residues. CDR3 in amino acids: CASSQGLADSYEQYF. As DNA, the CDR3 is TGTGCCAGCAGCCAGGGACTAGCGGACTCCTACGAGCAGTACTTC.

The V gene is TRBV9, the J gene TRBJ1-1; a weak D match, TRBD1 (6 bases). Germline CDR1 and CDR2: SGDLS and YYNGEE. V was pared by 0 bases and J by 5 bases, with 11 bases between. This CDR3 is 14 amino acids long. CDR3 in DNA: TGTGCCAGCAGCGTAGGTGGGGGCAGGACTGAAGCTTTCTTT. Its protein is CASSVGGGRTEAFF.

This clone appeared a single time. The CDR3 here is CASSLVIAGTYEQYF. DNA of the CDR3: TGTGCCAGCAGCTTAGTGATAGCGGGAACCTACGAGCAGTACTTC. This chain joins TRBV7-8 and TRBJ2-7, with TRBD2 matching over 8 bases. Trimming took 1 base from V and 2 from J; bases not matched to a gene: 4. The germline gives CDR1 SGHVS, CDR2 FQNEAQ. The CDR3 consists of 15 residues.

This sequence joins TRBV6-5 and TRBJ2-5, with a tentative D call TRBD2 (5 bases). V lost 2 bases, J lost 2 bases, and 15 bases lay in between. Germline CDR1 reads MNHEY; CDR2 reads SVGAGI. The CDR3 has 16 amino acids. Here the CDR3 reads CASSYGQTSGQETQYF. DNA of the CDR3: TGTGCCAGCAGTTACGGCCAAACTAGTGGGCAAGAGACCCAGTACTTC.

V gene TRBV30 combines with J gene TRBJ2-7; 7 bases line up with TRBD2. Germline CDR1 GTSNPN, CDR2 SVGIG (reference sequence). V trimming: 0 bases; J trimming: 3 bases; junction bases outside the gene matches: 8. The CDR3 is made up of 15 amino acids. The CDR3 loop is CAWSVRGGLIYEQYF. For the CDR3, the DNA is TGTGCCTGGAGTGTACGGGGAGGGCTAATCTACGAGCAGTACTTC.

The chain uses TRBV15 and TRBJ2-1; the D gene is possibly TRBD2 (6 bases). Trimming cost V 0 bases and J 9 bases, with 9 bases left between them. Germline V CDR1 and CDR2: LNHNV, YYDKDF (reference sequence). This CDR3 contains 13 residues. CDR3 region: CATSRDRRGEQFF. The CDR3 DNA reads TGTGCCACCAGCAGAGATCGGCGGGGTGAGCAGTTCTTC.

The J gene is TRBJ1-1, the V gene TRBV28; perhaps TRBD1 as D (5 bases). Trimming cost V 10 bases and J 5 bases, with 11 bases left between them. This CDR3 has 11 amino acids. CDR1 and CDR2 (germline): MDHEN, SYDVKM. The CDR3 bases are TGTGCCACCCTGGCAGGGACTGAAGCTTTCTTT. It codes for CATLAGTEAFF.

This clone was counted a few times. The chain uses TRBV27 and TRBJ2-6; D is possibly TRBD1 (5 bases). Germline CDR1 MNHEY, CDR2 SMNVEV (reference sequence). V dropped 6 bases and J dropped 1 base, with 10 bases sitting between them. The length of the CDR3 is 15 residues. CDR3 amino acids: CASREPGSGANVLTF. CDR3 DNA sequence: TGTGCCAGCAGAGAACCAGGGTCTGGGGCCAACGTCCTGACTTTC.

The V call is TRBV28, the J call TRBJ1-3; D is unclear. Germline CDR1 and CDR2: MDHEN and SYDVKM. Trimming left V 7 bases short and J 0 bases short, with 4 bases between. The CDR3 spans 12 residues. The CDR3 here is CASMASGNTIYF. The CDR3 DNA reads as TGTGCCAGCATGGCCTCTGGAAACACCATATATTTT.

This clone was detected a few times. The chain combines TRBV7-3 with TRBJ2-7; weak D call: TRBD2 (5 bases). From germline, CDR1 is SGHTA and CDR2 FQGTGA. Deletions cut 1 base from V and 1 base from J, with 8 bases between. The CDR3 is made up of 14 amino acids. DNA of the CDR3: TGTGCCAGCAGCTTAAAACCGGGATCCTACGAGCAGTACTTC. Translation: CASSLKPGSYEQYF.

The genes are TRBV5-1 and TRBJ2-2; no firm D call. The V gene lost 0 bases and the J gene lost 5 bases, with 11 bases spanning the gap. Germline CDR1 is SGHRS and CDR2 is YFSETQ. The CDR3 spans 15 residues. CDR3 sequence: CASSLAEVGTGELFF. CDR3 in DNA: TGCGCCAGCAGCTTGGCCGAGGTAGGAACCGGGGAGCTGTTTTTT. Full variable domain (remainder filled in from reference TRBV5-1 and TRBJ2-2): KAGVTQTPRYLIKTRGQQVTLSCSPISGHRSVSWYQQTPGQGLQFLFEYFSETQRNKGNFPGRFSGRQFSNSRSEMNVSTLELGDSALYLCASSLAEVGTGELFFGEGSRLTVL.

The chain employs TRBV5-1 and TRBJ2-2; D gene uncertain. Trimming pared 1 base from V and 0 bases from J, leaving 10 bases between. The CDR3 is 16 residues long. Germline V gene sequence: CDR1 SGHRS, CDR2 YFSETQ. The CDR3 here is CASSLSGRTNTGELFF. In DNA, the CDR3 is TGCGCCAGCAGCTTGTCAGGCAGAACGAACACCGGGGAGCTGTTTTTT.